This entry lists 3 T cell receptor beta chains sequenced from one sample in a study of shared clonotypes between healthy human individuals. Profiling relied on immunoSEQ multiplex PCR, and the TCRdb table lists in-frame clones only, not all of them. Of around 500,000 clones listed, 81% were seen once; the top ten hold roughly 12%. The sample taken for sequencing was PBMCs. Source of these receptors: a middle-aged woman in good health. Some clones in this sample may be carry-over from other donors' samples.

This chain connects TRBV27 to TRBJ2-5; D is unclear. Per germline, CDR1 MNHEY and CDR2 SMNVEV (reference sequence). V was trimmed by 5 bases and J by 4 bases, leaving 14 bases between them. The CDR3 runs to 14 residues. The CDR3 here is CASSAVIGRETQYF. In nucleotides, the CDR3 is TGTGCCAGCAGTGCAGTTATAGGCCGAGAGACCCAGTACTTC.

The chain links TRBV5-1 to TRBJ1-2; 9 bases are shared with TRBD1. V lost 5 bases to trimming and J lost 8 bases; unmatched junction nucleotides: 7. Germline loops: CDR1 SGHRS, CDR2 YFSETQ. This CDR3 is built from 13 residues. As DNA, the CDR3 is TGCGCCAGCAGGGGACAGGGAAGCGACGGCTACACCTTC. Translation: CASRGQGSDGYTF.

A note on this clone: A far more abundant clone sits one base away, making this likely a read error. CDR3 bases: TGTGCCAGCAGCTCCTGGACTAGGGCCTACGAGCAGTACTTC. Encoded protein: CASSSWTRAYEQYF. V is TRBV5-4 and J is TRBJ2-7; TRBD2 agrees at 7 bases. V lost 3 bases to trimming and J lost 2 bases; unmatched junction nucleotides: 5. Germline values: CDR1 SGHNT, CDR2 YYREEE (reference sequence). The CDR3 runs to 14 residues. The full variable domain, with the rest looked up from reference TRBV5-4 and TRBJ2-7, is ETGVTQSPTHLIKTRGQQVTLRCSSQSGHNTVSWYQQALGQGPQFIFQYYREEENGRGNFPPRFSGLQFPNYSSELNVNALELDDSALYLCASSSWTRAYEQYFGPGTRLTVT.